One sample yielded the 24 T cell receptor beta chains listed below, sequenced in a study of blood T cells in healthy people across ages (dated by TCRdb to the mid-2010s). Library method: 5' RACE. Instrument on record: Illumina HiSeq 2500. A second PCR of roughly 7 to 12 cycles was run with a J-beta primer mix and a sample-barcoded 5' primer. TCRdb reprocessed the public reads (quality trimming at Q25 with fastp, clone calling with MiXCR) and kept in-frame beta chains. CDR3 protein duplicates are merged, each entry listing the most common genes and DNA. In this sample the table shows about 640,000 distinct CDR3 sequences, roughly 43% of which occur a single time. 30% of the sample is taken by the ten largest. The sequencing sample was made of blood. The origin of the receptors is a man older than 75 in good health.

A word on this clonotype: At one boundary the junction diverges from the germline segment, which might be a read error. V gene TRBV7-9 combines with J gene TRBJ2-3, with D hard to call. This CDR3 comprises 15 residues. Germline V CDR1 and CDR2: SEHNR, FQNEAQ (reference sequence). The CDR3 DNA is TGTGTCAGCAGCCCCGCTAGTGTTGGCACAGATACGCAGTATTTT. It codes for CVSSPASVGTDTQYF.

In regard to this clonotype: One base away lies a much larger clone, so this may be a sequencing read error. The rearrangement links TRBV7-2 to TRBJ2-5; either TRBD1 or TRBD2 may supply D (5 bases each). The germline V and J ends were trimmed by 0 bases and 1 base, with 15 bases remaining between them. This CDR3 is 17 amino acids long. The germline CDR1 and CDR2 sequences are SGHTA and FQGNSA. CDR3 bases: TGTGCCAGCAGCTTAGCGCCAGCGGTCGGGACCCAAGAGACCCAGTACTTC. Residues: CASSLAPAVGTQETQYF.

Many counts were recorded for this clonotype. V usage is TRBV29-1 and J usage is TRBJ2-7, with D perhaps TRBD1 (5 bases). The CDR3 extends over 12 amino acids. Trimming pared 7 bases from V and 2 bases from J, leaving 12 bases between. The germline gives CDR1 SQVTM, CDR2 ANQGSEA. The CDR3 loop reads CSGRTSTYEQYF. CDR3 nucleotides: TGCAGCGGCCGGACATCAACCTACGAGCAGTACTTC.

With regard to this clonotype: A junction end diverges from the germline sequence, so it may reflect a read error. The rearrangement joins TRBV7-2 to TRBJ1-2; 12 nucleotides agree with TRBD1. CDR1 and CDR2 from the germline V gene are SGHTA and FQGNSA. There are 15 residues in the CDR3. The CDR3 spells CASRKGQGANYGYTF. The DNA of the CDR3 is TGTGCCAGCAGAAAGGGACAGGGGGCTAATTATGGCTACACCTTC.

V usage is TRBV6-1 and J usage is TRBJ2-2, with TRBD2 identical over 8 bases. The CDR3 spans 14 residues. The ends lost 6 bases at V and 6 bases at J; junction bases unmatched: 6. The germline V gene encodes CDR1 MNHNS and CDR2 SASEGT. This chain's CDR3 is CASRETSAAGELFF. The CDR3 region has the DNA TGTGCCAGCAGGGAGACTAGCGCGGCCGGGGAGCTGTTTTTT.

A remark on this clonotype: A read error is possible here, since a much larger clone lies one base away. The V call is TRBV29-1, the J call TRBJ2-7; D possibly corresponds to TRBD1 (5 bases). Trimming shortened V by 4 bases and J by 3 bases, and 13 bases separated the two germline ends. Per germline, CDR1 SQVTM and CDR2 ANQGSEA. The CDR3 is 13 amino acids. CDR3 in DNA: TGCAGCGTTGGGTGGGGCCGTTTCTACGAGCAGTACTTC. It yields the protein CSVGWGRFYEQYF.

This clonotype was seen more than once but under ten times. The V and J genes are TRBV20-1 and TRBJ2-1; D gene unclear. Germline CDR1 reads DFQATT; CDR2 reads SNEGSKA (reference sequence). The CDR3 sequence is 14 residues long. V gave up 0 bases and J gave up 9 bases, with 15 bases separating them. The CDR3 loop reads CSAREPRGRSEQFF. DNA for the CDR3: TGCAGTGCTAGAGAACCCCGTGGAAGGAGTGAGCAGTTCTTC.

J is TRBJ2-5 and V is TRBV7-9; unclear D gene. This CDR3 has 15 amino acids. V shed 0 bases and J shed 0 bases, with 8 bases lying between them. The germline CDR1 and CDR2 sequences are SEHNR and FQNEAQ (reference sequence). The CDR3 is CASSLASTYQETQYF. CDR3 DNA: TGTGCCAGCAGCTTAGCCAGTACCTACCAAGAGACCCAGTACTTC.

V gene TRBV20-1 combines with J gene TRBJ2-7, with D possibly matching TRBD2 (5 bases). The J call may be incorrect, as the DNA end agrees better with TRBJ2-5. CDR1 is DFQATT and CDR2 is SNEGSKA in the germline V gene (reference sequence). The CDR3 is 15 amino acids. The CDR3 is CSASTRTALGETQYF. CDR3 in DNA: TGCAGTGCTTCAACTAGGACTGCCTTGGGAGAGACCCAGTACTTC.

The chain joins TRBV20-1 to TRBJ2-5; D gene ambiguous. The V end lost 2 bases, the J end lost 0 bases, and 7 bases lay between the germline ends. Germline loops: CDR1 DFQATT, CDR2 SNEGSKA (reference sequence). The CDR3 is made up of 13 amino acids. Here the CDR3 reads CSARHQDQETQYF. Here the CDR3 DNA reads TGCAGTGCTAGACACCAGGACCAAGAGACCCAGTACTTC.

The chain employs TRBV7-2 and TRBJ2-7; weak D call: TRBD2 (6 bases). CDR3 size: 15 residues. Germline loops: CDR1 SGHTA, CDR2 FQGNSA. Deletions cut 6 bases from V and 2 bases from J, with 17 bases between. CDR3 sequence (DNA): TGTGCCAGCAGAACCGGGAGCACCTTTACCTACGAGCAGTACTTC. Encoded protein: CASRTGSTFTYEQYF.

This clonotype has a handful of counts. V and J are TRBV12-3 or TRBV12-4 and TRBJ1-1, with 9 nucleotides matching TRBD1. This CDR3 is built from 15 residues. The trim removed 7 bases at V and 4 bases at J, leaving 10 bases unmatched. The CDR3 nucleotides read TGTGCCAGCACTGATATCGGACAGGGGCGCACTGAAGCTTTCTTT. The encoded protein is CASTDIGQGRTEAFF.

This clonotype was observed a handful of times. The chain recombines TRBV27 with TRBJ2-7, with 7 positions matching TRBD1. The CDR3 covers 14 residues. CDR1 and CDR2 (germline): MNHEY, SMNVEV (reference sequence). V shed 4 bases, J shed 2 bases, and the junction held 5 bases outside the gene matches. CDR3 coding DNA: TGTGCCAGCAGTTACAGGGGTCCGACCTACGAGCAGTACTTC. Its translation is CASSYRGPTYEQYF.

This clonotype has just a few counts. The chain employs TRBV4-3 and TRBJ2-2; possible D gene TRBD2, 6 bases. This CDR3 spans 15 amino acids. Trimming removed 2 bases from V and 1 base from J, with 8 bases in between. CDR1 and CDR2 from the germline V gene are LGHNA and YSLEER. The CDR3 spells CASSQPGLNTGELFF. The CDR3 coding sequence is TGCGCCAGCAGCCAACCGGGACTGAACACCGGGGAGCTGTTTTTT.

CDR3 nucleotide sequence: TGTGCCAGCAGTCCCTCGAGGCAAGGCACTGAAGCTTTCTTT. It yields the protein CASSPSRQGTEAFF. This chain links TRBV6-6 with TRBJ1-1, with D unresolved. Germline V CDR1 and CDR2: MNHNY, SVGAGI (reference sequence). This CDR3 comprises 14 residues. The V end was cut by 5 bases, the J end by 4 bases, with 14 bases between.

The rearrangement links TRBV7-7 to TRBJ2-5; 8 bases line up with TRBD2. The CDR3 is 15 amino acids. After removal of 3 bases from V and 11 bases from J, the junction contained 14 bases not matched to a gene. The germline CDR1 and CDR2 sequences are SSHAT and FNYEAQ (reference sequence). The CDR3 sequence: CASSLGGGPVGEQYF. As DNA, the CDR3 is TGTGCCAGCAGCTTGGGCGGGGGGCCTGTAGGTGAGCAGTACTTC. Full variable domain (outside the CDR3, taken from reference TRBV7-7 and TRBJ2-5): GAGVSQSPRYKVTKRGQDVTLRCDPISSHATLYWYQQALGQGPEFLTYFNYEAQPDKSGLPSDRFSAERPEGSISTLTIQRTEQRDSAMYRCASSLGGGPVGEQYFGPGTRLLVL.

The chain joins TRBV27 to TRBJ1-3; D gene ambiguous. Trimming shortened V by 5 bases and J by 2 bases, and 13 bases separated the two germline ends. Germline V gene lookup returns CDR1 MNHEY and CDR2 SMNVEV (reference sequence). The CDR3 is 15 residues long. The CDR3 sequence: CASSPGVLTGNTIYF. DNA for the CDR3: TGTGCCAGCAGTCCTGGGGTTTTGACTGGAAACACCATATATTTT.

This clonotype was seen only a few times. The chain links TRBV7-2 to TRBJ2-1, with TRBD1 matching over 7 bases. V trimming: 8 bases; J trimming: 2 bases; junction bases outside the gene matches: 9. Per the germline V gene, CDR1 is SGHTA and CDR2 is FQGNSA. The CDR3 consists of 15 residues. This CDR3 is CASGPGTATYNEQFF. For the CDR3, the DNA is TGTGCCAGCGGCCCGGGGACAGCGACCTACAATGAGCAGTTCTTC. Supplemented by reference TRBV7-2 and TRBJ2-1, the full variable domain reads GAGVSQSPSNKVTEKGKDVELRCDPISGHTALYWYRQSLGQGLEFLIYFQGNSAPDKSGLPSDRFSAERTGGSVSTLTIQRTQQEDSAVYLCASGPGTATYNEQFFGPGTRLTVL.

This chain's CDR3 is CASSTNRGQRTQYF. CDR3 sequence (DNA): TGTGCCAGCAGCACCAACAGGGGGCAGAGGACCCAGTACTTC. The chain employs TRBV7-9 and TRBJ2-5, with 9 nucleotides matching TRBD1. CDR1 is SEHNR and CDR2 is FQNEAQ in the germline V gene (reference sequence). Germline trimming cut 5 bases from V and 7 bases from J; bases unmatched to any gene: 8. The CDR3 is 14 residues long.

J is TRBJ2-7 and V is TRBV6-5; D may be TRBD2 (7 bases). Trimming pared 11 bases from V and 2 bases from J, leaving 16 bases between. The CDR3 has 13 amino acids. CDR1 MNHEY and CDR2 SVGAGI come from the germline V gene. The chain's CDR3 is CAAGRGAPYEQYF. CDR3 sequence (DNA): TGTGCCGCCGGCCGGGGGGCCCCCTACGAGCAGTACTTC.

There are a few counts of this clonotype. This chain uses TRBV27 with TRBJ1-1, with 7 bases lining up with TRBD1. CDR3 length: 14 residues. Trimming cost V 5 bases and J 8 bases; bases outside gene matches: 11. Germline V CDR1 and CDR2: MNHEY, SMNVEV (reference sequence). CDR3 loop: CASSLRDSAAEAFF. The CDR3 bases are TGTGCCAGCAGTCTCCGGGACAGCGCGGCGGAAGCTTTCTTT.

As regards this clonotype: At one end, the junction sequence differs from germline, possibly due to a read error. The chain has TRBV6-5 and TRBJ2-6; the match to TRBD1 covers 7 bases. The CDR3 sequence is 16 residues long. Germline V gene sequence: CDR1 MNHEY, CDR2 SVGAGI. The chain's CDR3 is CASTRTGRSGANVLAF. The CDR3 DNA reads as TGTGCCAGCACCCGGACAGGTCGCTCCGGGGCCAACGTCCTGGCTTTC.

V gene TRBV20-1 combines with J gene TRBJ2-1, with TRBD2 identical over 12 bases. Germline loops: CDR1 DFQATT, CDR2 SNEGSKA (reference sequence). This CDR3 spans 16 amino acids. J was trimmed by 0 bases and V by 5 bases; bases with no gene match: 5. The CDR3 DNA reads TGCAGTGCTTCGGCACTAGCGGGGGGCTCCTACAATGAGCAGTTCTTC. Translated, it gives CSASALAGGSYNEQFF.

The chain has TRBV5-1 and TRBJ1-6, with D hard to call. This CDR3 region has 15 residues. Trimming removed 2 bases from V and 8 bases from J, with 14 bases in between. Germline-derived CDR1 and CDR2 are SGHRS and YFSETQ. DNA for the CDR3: TGCGCCAGCAGCTTTCAAGGAAATAGGGATTCACCCCTCCACTTT. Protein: CASSFQGNRDSPLHF.